A single sample gave rise to the 18 T cell receptor beta chains below, sequenced in a study of control samples from healthy donors and cancer patients. Here immunoSEQ multiplex PCR was the method, and the copy in TCRdb shows in-frame clones only, minus some. The table shows more than 95,000 clones, with about 89% occurring only once. The sample taken for sequencing was PBMCs. The source is a man aged 55 to 69 with lung cancer.

The J gene is TRBJ1-1, the V gene TRBV7-2; no clear D gene. The germline CDR1 and CDR2 sequences are SGHTA and FQGNSA. The germline V and J ends were trimmed by 2 bases and 11 bases, with 15 bases remaining between them. This CDR3 is 13 amino acids long. The CDR3 nucleotides read TGTGCCAGCAGCTTAAAGGGCACCCTCGGGGCTTTCTTT. Its protein product is CASSLKGTLGAFF.

The V call is TRBV10-3, the J call TRBJ1-2, with D possibly matching TRBD1 (5 bases). Between the trimmed V and J ends, which lost 5 bases and 3 bases, there was a span of 16 bases. The germline V gene encodes CDR1 ENHRY and CDR2 SYGVKD. The CDR3 consists of 15 residues. The CDR3 region is CAISNRDSTDYGYTF. The CDR3 DNA sequence: TGTGCCATCAGTAACCGGGACTCTACGGACTATGGCTACACCTTC.

The count of this clone is one. V and J are TRBV4-2 and TRBJ1-4; 7 bases match TRBD1. CDR1 and CDR2 from the germline V gene are LGHNA and YNFKEQ. CDR3 length equals 16 residues. The V segment lost 2 bases and the J segment 4 bases; nucleotides outside the gene matches: 7. CDR3 sequence reads: CASSQRRGQINEKLFF. As DNA, the CDR3 is TGTGCCAGCAGCCAACGCCGGGGACAGATTAATGAAAAACTGTTTTTT.

The chain links TRBV5-6 to TRBJ2-7; no definite D call. There are 13 residues in the CDR3. Germline V gene sequence: CDR1 SGHDT, CDR2 YYEEEE. Trimming cost V 0 bases and J 0 bases, with 4 bases left between them. This chain's CDR3 is CASSLDISYEQYV. CDR3 DNA sequence: TGTGCCAGCAGCTTGGATATCTCCTACGAGCAGTACGTC.

The V and J genes are TRBV5-1 and TRBJ1-2; D ambiguous. V dropped 4 bases and J dropped 4 bases, with 14 bases sitting between them. Germline CDR1 SGHRS, CDR2 YFSETQ. The CDR3 has 14 amino acids. The DNA of the CDR3 is TGCGCCAGCAGCGAGAGCGCGGACGGCTATGGCTACACCTTC. Amino acids: CASSESADGYGYTF.

The J gene is TRBJ1-5, the V gene TRBV11-3; D call uncertain. V lost 1 base, J lost 1 base, and 5 bases lay in between. From germline, CDR1 is SGHNT and CDR2 YENEEA. CDR3 length: 14 amino acids. DNA of the CDR3: TGTGCCAGCAGCTTAGGGGGAAGCAATCAGCCCCAGCATTTT. It encodes CASSLGGSNQPQHF. The full variable domain, with the rest looked up from reference TRBV11-3 and TRBJ1-5, is EAGVVQSPRYKIIEKKQPVAFWCNPISGHNTLYWYLQNLGQGPELLIRYENEEAVDDSQLPKDRFSAERLKGVDSTLKIQPAELGDSAVYLCASSLGGSNQPQHFGDGTRLSIL.

In this sample, this clone turned up once. The chain joins TRBV27 to TRBJ1-4; TRBD1 agrees at 12 bases. This CDR3 is 16 amino acids long. The V segment lost 6 bases and the J segment 7 bases; nucleotides outside the gene matches: 9. From germline, CDR1 is MNHEY and CDR2 SMNVEV (reference sequence). The CDR3 DNA reads as TGTGCCAGCAGAGCCGGGACAGGGGGCTACGGTGAAAAACTGTTTTTT. Encoded protein: CASRAGTGGYGEKLFF.

About this clone itself: No DNA is shown, since the ends of the CDR3 on it are uncertain; the CDR3 is the one TCRdb lists. V and J are TRBV7-5 and TRBJ2-7; the D segment call TRBD1 is taken from the table without a DNA check. TRBV7-5 is given as a pseudogene. A total of 14 residues make up the CDR3, ends included. The CDR3: CARSFGTGACEQYF.

This clone was seen more than once but under ten times. V and J are TRBV7-2 and TRBJ2-2, with D unclear. This CDR3 contains 15 residues. The ends were cut back, 4 bases at V and 2 bases at J, with 11 bases in the middle. Germline assignment: CDR1 SGHTA and CDR2 FQGNSA. In nucleotides, the CDR3 is TGTGCCAGCAGCTACCCTCCTAGTAACACCGGGGAGCTGTTTTTT. It translates to CASSYPPSNTGELFF.

The CDR3 loop is CASSLFGTANTGELFF. CDR3 nucleotides: TGTGCCAGCAGCTTATTCGGGACGGCCAACACCGGGGAGCTGTTTTTT. The rearrangement joins TRBV7-3 to TRBJ2-2, with D perhaps given as TRBD1 or TRBD2 (5 bases each). CDR3 length: 16 amino acids. Germline lookup yields CDR1 SGHTA and CDR2 FQGTGA. The V and J ends lost 2 bases and 2 bases respectively, with 12 bases between them.

The sample holds a few counts of this clone. The V gene is TRBV7-2, the J gene TRBJ1-5; unclear D gene. Germline V gene data show CDR1 as SGHTA and CDR2 as FQGNSA. The CDR3 consists of 13 residues. V lost 5 bases and J lost 4, with 9 bases in between. CDR3 loop: CASSRRLNQPQHF. In nucleotides, the CDR3 is TGTGCCAGCAGCCGCCGTTTAAATCAGCCCCAGCATTTT.

The V call is TRBV19, the J call TRBJ2-1, with 8 bases that match TRBD1. With 5 bases clipped from V and 5 bases from J, the junction kept 8 bases outside the gene matches. Germline-derived CDR1 and CDR2 are LNHDA and SQIVND (reference sequence). The CDR3 extends over 15 amino acids. CDR3 loop: CASSPRTGSNNEQFF. The CDR3 region has the DNA TGTGCCAGTAGTCCCAGGACAGGGTCCAACAATGAGCAGTTCTTC.

The V and J genes are TRBV5-6 and TRBJ2-3; D might be TRBD1 (6 bases). Per the germline V gene, CDR1 is SGHDT and CDR2 is YYEEEE. This CDR3 is 13 amino acids long. Trimming pared 4 bases from V and 2 bases from J, leaving 8 bases between. CDR3 coding DNA: TGTGCCAGCAGCGGACAGCACACAGATACGCAGTATTTT. This codes for CASSGQHTDTQYF.

This clone was recorded a few times. The chain links TRBV19 to TRBJ2-3; no definite D call. V was pared by 5 bases and J by 1 base, with 22 bases between. Germline lookup yields CDR1 LNHDA and CDR2 SQIVND (reference sequence). The CDR3 covers 18 residues. CDR3 protein: CASSSLGILSSGTDTQYF. CDR3 DNA sequence: TGTGCCAGTAGTTCGCTAGGGATACTTTCGTCGGGCACAGATACGCAGTATTTT.

The chain uses TRBV24-1 and TRBJ2-3; D is uncertain. The germline V gene has CDR1 KGHDR and CDR2 SFDVKD. Trimming took 4 bases from V and 6 from J, leaving 10 bases between them. The CDR3 is made up of 13 amino acids. CDR3 protein: CATSEAGGDTQYF. The CDR3 DNA is TGTGCCACCAGTGAGGCAGGTGGCGATACGCAGTATTTT.

The CDR3 sequence: CAWSVVRVYGYTF. The CDR3 nucleotides read TGTGCCTGGAGTGTAGTCAGGGTCTATGGCTACACCTTC. This sequence joins TRBV30 and TRBJ1-2, with a weak D call TRBD1 (5 bases). Germline CDR1 is GTSNPN and CDR2 is SVGIG (reference sequence). This CDR3 spans 13 amino acids. The V gene lost 0 bases and the J gene lost 4 bases, with 9 bases spanning the gap. The whole variable domain, filled in from reference TRBV30 and TRBJ1-2, reads SQTIHQWPATLVQPVGSPLSLECTVEGTSNPNLYWYRQAAGRGLQLLFYSVGIGQISSEVPQNLSASRPQDRQFILSSKKLLLSDSGFYLCAWSVVRVYGYTFGSGTRLTVV.

The V gene is TRBV4-2, the J gene TRBJ1-1; TRBD1 might be the D (5 bases). The CDR3 extends over 16 amino acids. The germline gives CDR1 LGHNA, CDR2 YNFKEQ. Trimming pared 1 base from V and 7 bases from J, leaving 19 bases between. CDR3 DNA: TGTGCCAGCAGCCAAGTGGTAGTGGGGGGAACAAGTGAAGCTTTCTTT. Its translation: CASSQVVVGGTSEAFF.

This clone was counted only a few times. The V and J genes are TRBV9 and TRBJ1-4, with D unclear. V shed 3 bases and J shed 2 bases, with 8 bases lying between them. Germline V lookup: CDR1 SGDLS, CDR2 YYNGEE. The CDR3 totals 14 residues. The CDR3 DNA follows: TGTGCCAGCAGCGCGACGGGGACTAATGAAAAACTGTTTTTT. Its translation: CASSATGTNEKLFF.